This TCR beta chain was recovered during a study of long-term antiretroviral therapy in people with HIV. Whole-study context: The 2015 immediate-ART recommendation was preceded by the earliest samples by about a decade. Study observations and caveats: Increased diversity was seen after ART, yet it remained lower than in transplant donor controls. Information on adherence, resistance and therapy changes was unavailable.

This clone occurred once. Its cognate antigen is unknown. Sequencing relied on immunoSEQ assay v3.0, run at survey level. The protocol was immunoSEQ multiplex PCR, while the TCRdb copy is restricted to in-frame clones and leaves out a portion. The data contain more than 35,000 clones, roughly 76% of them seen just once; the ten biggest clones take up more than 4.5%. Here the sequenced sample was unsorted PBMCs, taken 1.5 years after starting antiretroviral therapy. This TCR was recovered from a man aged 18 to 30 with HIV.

The CDR3 DNA follows: TGTGCCAGCAGTGAATTCGCGGTCTTGGAGACCCAGTACTTC. It codes for CASSEFAVLETQYF. The chain links TRBV28 to TRBJ2-5; D unclear. Germline loops: CDR1 MDHEN, CDR2 SYDVKM. Trimming took off 5 bases at V and 5 bases at J, with 15 bases between the two ends. This CDR3 region has 14 residues.